Reported below is one TCR beta chain. The antigen is unknown. This sample was taken from a study of identical twins. cDNA carried unique molecular identifiers, and a universal primer site was added by template switching. A single record per CDR3 protein comes from TCRdb applying MiXCR to the 5' RACE reads. Among 700,000 or so distinct CDR3 sequences listed, 8.6% were seen once. Findings and limits, study-wide: Abundant beta clonotypes from cord blood bore fewer insertions; memory repertoires lacked this pattern. Diverse VJ usage suggested most zero-insertion clonotypes were not invariant T cells.

The CDR3 has 14 residues. The V and J ends lost 3 bases and 2 bases respectively, with 11 bases between them. These same records also appear under a second study, on yellow fever vaccine responses in identical twins.

The rearrangement links TRBV12-3 or TRBV12-4 to TRBJ2-7; D perhaps matches TRBD1 (6 bases). The sequencing input was PBMCs. This sequence originates from a woman between 18 and 29 years old in good health. The CDR3 coding sequence is TGTGCCAGCAGTTTTGGGGACACGACCTACGAGCAGTACTTC. Residues: CASSFGDTTYEQYF.